Sequencing of this T cell receptor (beta chain) was carried out in a study of beta chain features in type 1 diabetes. Investigators reverse transcribed all isolated RNA, so they sequenced expressed TCRB transcripts. Sequencing of naive, central memory and regulatory T cell samples gave an average of roughly 3.5 million reads. The assay was immunoSEQ multiplex PCR, and TCRdb's table has in-frame clones only and misses some. In the table there are hundreds of thousands of clones, less than 10% of which are singletons. The receptor's source is a woman aged 18-30 years in good health. The sequenced sample consisted of central memory CD4+ T cells from blood.

In DNA, the CDR3 is TGTGCCAGCAGCTTGGAGGGAGTGAAAGAGACCCAGTACTTC. Its protein product is CASSLEGVKETQYF. The chain combines TRBV5-5 with TRBJ2-5; TRBD2 might be the D (5 bases). CDR3 size: 14 residues. CDR1 is SGHKS and CDR2 is YYEKEE in the germline V gene (reference sequence). Trimming cost V 0 bases and J 3 bases, with 9 bases left between them.